This passage covers 20 T cell receptor beta chains from one sample sequenced in a study of T cell responses to AZD1222 COVID-19 vaccine. The assay was immunoSEQ multiplex PCR, and TCRdb's table has in-frame clones only and misses some. This sample has around 140,000 clones, with approximately 95% found just once. The sample was peripheral blood, taken on day 0 of MenACWY control vaccination. Receptors were obtained from an adult in good health.

The genes are TRBV28 and TRBJ1-1; D may be TRBD1 (5 bases). Germline V gives CDR1 MDHEN, CDR2 SYDVKM. This CDR3 contains 12 residues. The V end was cut by 1 base, the J end by 7 bases, with 7 bases between. As DNA, the CDR3 is TGTGCCAGCAGTTTATCGGGGGGTGAAGCTTTCTTT. Its translation: CASSLSGGEAFF. The variable domain in full, completed from reference TRBV28 and TRBJ1-1, reads DVKVTQSSRYLVKRTGEKVFLECVQDMDHENMFWYRQDPGLGLRLIYFSYDVKMKEKGDIPEGYSVSREKKERFSLILESASTNQTSMYLCASSLSGGEAFFGQGTRLTVV.

The chain has TRBV10-3 and TRBJ1-3; D gene unclear. The CDR3 sequence is 14 residues long. Germline V gene data show CDR1 as ENHRY and CDR2 as SYGVKD. With 3 bases removed from V and 2 bases from J, the gap between germline ends came to 8 bases. The CDR3 DNA reads TGTGCCATCAGTGACGTGAAAACTGGAAACACCATATATTTT. Amino acids: CAISDVKTGNTIYF.

The V gene is TRBV7-9, the J gene TRBJ1-1; D might be TRBD1 (6 bases). This CDR3 contains 14 residues. Germline loops: CDR1 SEHNR, CDR2 FQNEAQ (reference sequence). Trimming stripped 2 bases from V and 0 bases from J, with 7 bases between. CDR3 sequence reads: CASSLQGMNTEAFF. CDR3 sequence (DNA): TGTGCCAGCAGCTTACAGGGGATGAACACTGAAGCTTTCTTT.

The chain employs TRBV5-6 and TRBJ1-2; D gene uncertain. Germline-derived CDR1 and CDR2 are SGHDT and YYEEEE. This CDR3 region has 14 residues. Trimming took off 0 bases at V and 8 bases at J, with 14 bases between the two ends. The chain's CDR3 is CASSLEGLLIGYTF. CDR3 DNA: TGTGCCAGCAGCTTGGAGGGATTGTTGATCGGCTACACCTTC.

The genes are TRBV12-3 or TRBV12-4 and TRBJ1-1; D not resolved. Trimming took 7 bases from V and 2 from J, leaving 11 bases between them. This CDR3 region has 13 residues. CDR3 region: CASNPGGNTEAFF. DNA of the CDR3: TGTGCCAGCAACCCAGGCGGTAACACTGAAGCTTTCTTT.

The V gene is TRBV27, the J gene TRBJ1-1; D is possibly TRBD1 (5 bases). V was pared by 6 bases and J by 4 bases, with 21 bases between. The CDR3 consists of 16 residues. From germline, CDR1 is MNHEY and CDR2 SMNVEV (reference sequence). The CDR3: CASRSHFQGASTEAFF. The CDR3 nucleotides are TGTGCCAGCAGATCTCATTTCCAGGGAGCATCCACTGAAGCTTTCTTT.

The rearrangement uses TRBV5-1 and TRBJ2-2, with D perhaps TRBD1 (5 bases). V was pared by 2 bases and J by 4 bases, with 12 bases between. The germline gives CDR1 SGHRS, CDR2 YFSETQ. The CDR3 extends over 15 amino acids. CDR3 protein: CASSFQGSSTGELFF. The CDR3 DNA follows: TGCGCCAGCAGCTTCCAGGGTAGTAGCACCGGGGAGCTGTTTTTT.

J is TRBJ1-1 and V is TRBV11-2; D remains ambiguous. This CDR3 contains 12 residues. CDR1 and CDR2 (germline): SGHAT, FQNNGV. V was trimmed by 4 bases and J by 0 bases, leaving 3 bases between them. In nucleotides, the CDR3 is TGTGCCAGCAGCTCCATGAACACTGAAGCTTTCTTT. Its protein is CASSSMNTEAFF.

The V and J genes are TRBV13 and TRBJ1-1, with D maybe TRBD1 (5 bases). This CDR3 contains 15 residues. Trimming pared 1 base from V and 1 base from J, leaving 10 bases between. Germline assignment: CDR1 PRHDT and CDR2 FYEKMQ (reference sequence). The CDR3 loop reads CASSLARGPNTEAFF. The CDR3 DNA reads TGTGCCAGCAGCTTAGCCCGGGGACCGAACACTGAAGCTTTCTTT.

The V call is TRBV27, the J call TRBJ1-2; D is unresolved. This CDR3 has 13 amino acids. Trimming pared 6 bases from V and 0 bases from J, leaving 8 bases between. Germline-derived CDR1 and CDR2 are MNHEY and SMNVEV (reference sequence). The CDR3 region has the DNA TGTGCCAGCAGACGAGGGTCTAACTATGGCTACACCTTC. Translation: CASRRGSNYGYTF.

The rearrangement uses TRBV27 and TRBJ2-3; no clear D gene. The germline V gene has CDR1 MNHEY and CDR2 SMNVEV (reference sequence). V was trimmed by 2 bases and J by 2 bases, leaving 11 bases between them. This CDR3 spans 15 amino acids. CDR3 loop: CASSLSSGPTDTQYF. CDR3 coding DNA: TGTGCCAGCAGTTTAAGTTCCGGGCCCACAGATACGCAGTATTTT.

The J gene is TRBJ1-2, the V gene TRBV5-5; 7 positions agree with TRBD1. J was trimmed by 4 bases and V by 1 base; bases with no gene match: 4. CDR1 is SGHKS and CDR2 is YYEKEE in the germline V gene (reference sequence). This CDR3 region has 14 residues. CDR3 nucleotides: TGTGCCAGCAGCTTGTCACAGGGGCCCTATGGCTACACCTTC. This encodes CASSLSQGPYGYTF.

The gene calls are TRBV6-6 and TRBJ1-2, with 7 bases aligning to TRBD1. Germline CDR1 MNHNY, CDR2 SVGAGI (reference sequence). This CDR3 region has 17 residues. V dropped 5 bases and J dropped 0; count of bases not matched to a gene: 12. CDR3 in DNA: TGTGCCAGCAGTCTGGGTTACCAGGGGGAAGCTAACTATGGCTACACCTTC. Protein sequence: CASSLGYQGEANYGYTF.

J is TRBJ1-3 and V is TRBV5-1, with TRBD1 identical over 12 bases. Unmatched junction bases numbered 10, after V lost 4 bases and J lost 8 bases. The germline V gene encodes CDR1 SGHRS and CDR2 YFSETQ. CDR3 length: 16 residues. CDR3 bases: TGCGCCAGCAGCCTTAATCCGGGACAGGGGGCATACACCATATATTTT. Encoded protein: CASSLNPGQGAYTIYF.

The chain links TRBV27 to TRBJ2-1; the match to TRBD2 covers 7 bases. V lost 3 bases and J lost 2; bases outside the gene matches: 10. Germline CDR1 is MNHEY and CDR2 is SMNVEV (reference sequence). The CDR3 consists of 17 residues. The CDR3 sequence is CASSFQPPGGAYNEQFF. CDR3 DNA sequence: TGTGCCAGCAGTTTCCAACCGCCTGGGGGGGCCTACAATGAGCAGTTCTTC.

The rearrangement uses TRBV19 and TRBJ1-1, with D perhaps TRBD1 (5 bases). Germline assignment: CDR1 LNHDA and CDR2 SQIVND (reference sequence). This CDR3 contains 15 residues. With 10 bases removed from V and 4 bases from J, the gap between germline ends came to 22 bases. The CDR3 loop reads CATNHIQGGSTEAFF. CDR3 DNA sequence: TGTGCCACCAACCACATCCAGGGCGGGAGCACTGAAGCTTTCTTT.

V gene TRBV9 combines with J gene TRBJ2-7; 7 bases are a match to TRBD1. The V and J ends lost 2 bases and 0 bases, in that order; junction bases with no gene match: 2. This CDR3 region has 14 residues. The germline CDR1 and CDR2 sequences are SGDLS and YYNGEE. The CDR3 loop is CASSVGTVSYEQYF. The CDR3 nucleotides are TGTGCCAGCAGCGTCGGGACAGTCTCCTACGAGCAGTACTTC. Based on the CDR3 plus reference TRBV9 and TRBJ2-7, the full variable domain is DSGVTQTPKHLITATGQRVTLRCSPRSGDLSVYWYQQSLDQGLQFLIQYYNGEERAKGNILERFSAQQFPDLHSELNLSSLELGDSALYFCASSVGTVSYEQYFGPGTRLTVT.

The J gene is TRBJ2-1, the V gene TRBV28, with TRBD2 identical over 11 bases. The V gene end was trimmed by 4 bases and the J gene end by 7 bases; junction bases not matched to a gene: 12. Looked up from germline, CDR1 is MDHEN and CDR2 is SYDVKM. CDR3 length equals 17 residues. The CDR3 is CASSSPVAGGPLNEQFF. CDR3 sequence (DNA): TGTGCCAGCAGTTCTCCTGTAGCGGGAGGGCCTCTTAATGAGCAGTTCTTC.

The CDR3 spells CASSQVDRGNEKLFF. The CDR3 DNA reads as TGCGCCAGCAGCCAAGTTGACAGGGGAAATGAAAAACTGTTTTTT. The chain employs TRBV4-1 and TRBJ1-4; TRBD1 matches 8 bases. CDR3 length: 15 residues. Losses at the gene ends were 1 base for V and 5 bases for J; bases not matched to a gene: 3. Per the germline V gene, CDR1 is MGHRA and CDR2 is YSYEKL.

This chain links TRBV7-2 with TRBJ2-1, with D tentatively TRBD1 (6 bases). Germline CDR1 is SGHTA and CDR2 is FQGNSA. This CDR3 region has 15 residues. Trimming removed 4 bases at V and 4 bases at J, with 14 bases between. DNA of the CDR3: TGTGCCAGCAGCTCCGGGACAAACCTTTACAATGAGCAGTTCTTC. Its protein product is CASSSGTNLYNEQFF.